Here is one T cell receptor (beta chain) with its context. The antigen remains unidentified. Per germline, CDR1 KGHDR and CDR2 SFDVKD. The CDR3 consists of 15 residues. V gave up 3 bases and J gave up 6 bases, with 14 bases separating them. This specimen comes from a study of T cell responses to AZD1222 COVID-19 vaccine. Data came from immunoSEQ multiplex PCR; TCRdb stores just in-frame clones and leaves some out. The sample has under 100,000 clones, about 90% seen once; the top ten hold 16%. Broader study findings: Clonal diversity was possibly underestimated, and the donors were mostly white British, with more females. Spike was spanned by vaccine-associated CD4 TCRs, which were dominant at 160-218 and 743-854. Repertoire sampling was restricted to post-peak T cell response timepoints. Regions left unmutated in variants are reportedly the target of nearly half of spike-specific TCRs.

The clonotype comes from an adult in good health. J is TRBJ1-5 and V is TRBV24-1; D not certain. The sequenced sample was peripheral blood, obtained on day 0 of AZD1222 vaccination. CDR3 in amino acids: CATSDRGEGGQPQHF. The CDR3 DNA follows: TGTGCCACCAGTGATAGAGGAGAAGGTGGTCAGCCCCAGCATTTT.